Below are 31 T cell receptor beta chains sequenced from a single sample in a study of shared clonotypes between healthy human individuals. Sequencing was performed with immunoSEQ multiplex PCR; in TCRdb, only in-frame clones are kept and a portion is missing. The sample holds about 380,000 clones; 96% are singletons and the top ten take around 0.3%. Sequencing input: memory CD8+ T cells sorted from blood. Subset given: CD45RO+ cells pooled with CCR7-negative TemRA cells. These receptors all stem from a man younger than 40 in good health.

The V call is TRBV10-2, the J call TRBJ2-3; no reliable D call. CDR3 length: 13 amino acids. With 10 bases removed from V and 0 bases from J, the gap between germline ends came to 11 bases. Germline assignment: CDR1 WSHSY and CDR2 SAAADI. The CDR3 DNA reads TGCGCCATGAGGCTGACGAGCACAGATACGCAGTATTTT. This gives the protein CAMRLTSTDTQYF.

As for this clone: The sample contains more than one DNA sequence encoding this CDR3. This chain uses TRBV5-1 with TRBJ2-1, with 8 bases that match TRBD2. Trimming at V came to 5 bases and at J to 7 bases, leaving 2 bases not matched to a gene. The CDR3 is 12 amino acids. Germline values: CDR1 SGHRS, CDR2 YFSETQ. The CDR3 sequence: CASSPSGNEQFF. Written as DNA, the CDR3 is TGCGCCAGCAGTCCTAGCGGGAATGAGCAGTTCTTC.

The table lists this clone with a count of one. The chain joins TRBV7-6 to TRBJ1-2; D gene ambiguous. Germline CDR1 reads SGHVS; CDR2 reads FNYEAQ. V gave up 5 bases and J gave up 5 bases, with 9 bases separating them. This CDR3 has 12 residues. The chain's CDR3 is CASSIMSYGYTF. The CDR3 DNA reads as TGTGCCAGCAGCATAATGAGTTATGGCTACACCTTC.

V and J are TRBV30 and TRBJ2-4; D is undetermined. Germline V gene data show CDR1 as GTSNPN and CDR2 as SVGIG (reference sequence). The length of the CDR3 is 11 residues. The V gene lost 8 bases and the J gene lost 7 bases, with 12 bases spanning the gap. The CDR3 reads CALSYLNIQYF. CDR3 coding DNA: TGTGCCCTTAGTTATTTGAACATTCAGTACTTC.

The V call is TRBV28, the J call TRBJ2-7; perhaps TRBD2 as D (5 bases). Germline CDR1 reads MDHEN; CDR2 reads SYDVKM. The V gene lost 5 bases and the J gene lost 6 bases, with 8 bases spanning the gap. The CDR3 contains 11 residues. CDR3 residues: CASSSRGEQYF. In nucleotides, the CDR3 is TGTGCCAGCAGTAGCCGGGGCGAGCAGTACTTC. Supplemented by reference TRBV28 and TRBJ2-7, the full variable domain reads DVKVTQSSRYLVKRTGEKVFLECVQDMDHENMFWYRQDPGLGLRLIYFSYDVKMKEKGDIPEGYSVSREKKERFSLILESASTNQTSMYLCASSSRGEQYFGPGTRLTVT.

CDR3 coding DNA: TGTGCCAGCAGCCAAGACTCATTACGAGATACGCAGTATTTT. Protein sequence: CASSQDSLRDTQYF. The gene calls are TRBV14 and TRBJ2-3; D remains ambiguous. Trimming stripped 0 bases from V and 5 bases from J, with 9 bases between. Germline lookup yields CDR1 SGHDN and CDR2 FVKESK. This CDR3 has 14 amino acids.

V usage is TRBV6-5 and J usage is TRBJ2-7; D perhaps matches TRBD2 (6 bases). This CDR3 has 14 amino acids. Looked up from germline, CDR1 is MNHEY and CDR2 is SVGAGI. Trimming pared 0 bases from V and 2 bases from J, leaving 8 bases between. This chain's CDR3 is CASSYSSGPYEQYF. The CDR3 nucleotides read TGTGCCAGCAGTTACTCTAGCGGTCCCTACGAGCAGTACTTC.

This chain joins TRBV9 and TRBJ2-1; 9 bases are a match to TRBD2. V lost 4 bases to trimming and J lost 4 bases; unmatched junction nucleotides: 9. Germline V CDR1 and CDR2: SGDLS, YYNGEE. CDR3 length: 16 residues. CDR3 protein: CASSSTRLADYNEQFF. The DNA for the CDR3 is TGTGCCAGCAGCTCAACGAGACTAGCGGATTACAATGAGCAGTTCTTC.

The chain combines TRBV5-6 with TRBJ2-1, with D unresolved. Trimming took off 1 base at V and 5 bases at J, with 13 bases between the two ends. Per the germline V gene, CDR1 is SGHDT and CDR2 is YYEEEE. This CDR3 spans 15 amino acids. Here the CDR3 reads CASSLSNGFHNEQFF. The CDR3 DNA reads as TGTGCCAGCAGCTTGTCAAACGGATTCCACAATGAGCAGTTCTTC.

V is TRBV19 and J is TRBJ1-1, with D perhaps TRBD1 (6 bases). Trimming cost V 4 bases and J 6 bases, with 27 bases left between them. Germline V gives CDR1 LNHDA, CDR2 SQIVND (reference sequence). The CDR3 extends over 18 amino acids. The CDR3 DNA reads TGTGCCAGTAGTACCAAGGCCCTCAGACAGGTCGGTAACTCTGAAGCTTTCTTT. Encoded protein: CASSTKALRQVGNSEAFF.

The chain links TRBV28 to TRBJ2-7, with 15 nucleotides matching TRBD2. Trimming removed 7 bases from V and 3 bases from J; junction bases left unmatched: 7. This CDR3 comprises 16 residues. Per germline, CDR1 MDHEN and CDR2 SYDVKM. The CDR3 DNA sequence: TGTGCCAGCACTAGGACTAGCGGGAGGGTGAACTACGAGCAGTACTTC. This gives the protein CASTRTSGRVNYEQYF.

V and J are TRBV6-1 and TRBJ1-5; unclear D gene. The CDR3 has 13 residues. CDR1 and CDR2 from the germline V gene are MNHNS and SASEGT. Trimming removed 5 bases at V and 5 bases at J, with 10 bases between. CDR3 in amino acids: CASSSRGDQPQHF. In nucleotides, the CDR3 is TGTGCCAGCAGTTCGCGGGGAGATCAGCCCCAGCATTTT.

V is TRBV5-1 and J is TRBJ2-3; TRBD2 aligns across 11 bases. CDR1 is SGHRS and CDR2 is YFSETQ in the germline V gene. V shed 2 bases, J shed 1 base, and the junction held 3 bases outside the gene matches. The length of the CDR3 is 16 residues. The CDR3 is CASSFGTSGRTDTQYF. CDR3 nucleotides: TGCGCCAGCAGCTTCGGGACTAGCGGACGCACAGATACGCAGTATTTT.

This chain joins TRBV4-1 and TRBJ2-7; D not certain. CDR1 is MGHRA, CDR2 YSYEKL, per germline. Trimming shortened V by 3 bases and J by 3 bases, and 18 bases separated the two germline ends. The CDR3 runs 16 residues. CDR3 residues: CASSHPSRLGLYEQYF. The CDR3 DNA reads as TGCGCCAGCAGCCACCCCTCCCGCCTGGGCCTCTACGAGCAGTACTTC.

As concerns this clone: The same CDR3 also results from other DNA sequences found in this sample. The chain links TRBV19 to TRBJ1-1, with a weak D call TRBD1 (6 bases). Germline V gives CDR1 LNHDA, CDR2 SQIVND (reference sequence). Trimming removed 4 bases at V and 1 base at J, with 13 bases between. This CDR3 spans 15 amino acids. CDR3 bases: TGTGCCAGTAGTAGACTCGGACAGACGAACACTGAAGCTTTCTTT. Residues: CASSRLGQTNTEAFF.

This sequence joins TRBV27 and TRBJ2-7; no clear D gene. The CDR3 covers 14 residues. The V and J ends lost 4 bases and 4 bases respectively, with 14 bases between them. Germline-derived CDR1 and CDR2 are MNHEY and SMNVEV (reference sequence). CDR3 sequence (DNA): TGTGCCAGCAGTTCCGGTCCTAAAAGGTACGAGCAGTACTTC. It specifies CASSSGPKRYEQYF.

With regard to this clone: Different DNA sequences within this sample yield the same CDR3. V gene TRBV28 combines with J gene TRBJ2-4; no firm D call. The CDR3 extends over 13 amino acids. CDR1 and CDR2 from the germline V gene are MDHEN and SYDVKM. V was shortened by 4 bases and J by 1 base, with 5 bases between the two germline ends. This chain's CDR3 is CASSSGAKNIQYF. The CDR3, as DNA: TGTGCCAGCAGTTCAGGCGCCAAAAACATTCAGTACTTC.

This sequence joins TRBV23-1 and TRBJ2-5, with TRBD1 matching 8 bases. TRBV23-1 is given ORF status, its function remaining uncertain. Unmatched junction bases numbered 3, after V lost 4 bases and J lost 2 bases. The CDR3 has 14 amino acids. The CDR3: CASSPGTGQETQYF. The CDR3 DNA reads TGCGCCAGCAGTCCCGGGACAGGACAAGAGACCCAGTACTTC.

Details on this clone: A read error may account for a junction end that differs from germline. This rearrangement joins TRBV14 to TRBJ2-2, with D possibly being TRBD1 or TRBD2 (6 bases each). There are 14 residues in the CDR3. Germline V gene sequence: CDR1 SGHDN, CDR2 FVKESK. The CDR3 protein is CASSQAAFEGGAVF. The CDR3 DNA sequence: TGTGCCAGCAGCCAAGCCGCCTTCGAGGGGGGAGCTGTTTTT.

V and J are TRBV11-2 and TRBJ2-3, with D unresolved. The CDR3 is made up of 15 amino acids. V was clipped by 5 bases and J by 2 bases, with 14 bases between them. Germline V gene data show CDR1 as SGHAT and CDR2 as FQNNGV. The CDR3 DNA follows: TGTGCCAGCAGCCGGTCCGGACCCTTCACAGATACGCAGTATTTT. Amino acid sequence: CASSRSGPFTDTQYF. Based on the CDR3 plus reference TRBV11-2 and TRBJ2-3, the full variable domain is EAGVAQSPRYKIIEKRQSVAFWCNPISGHATLYWYQQILGQGPKLLIQFQNNGVVDDSQLPKDRFSAERLKGVDSTLKIQPAKLEDSAVYLCASSRSGPFTDTQYFGPGTRLTVL.

CDR3 nucleotides: TGCGCCAGCAGCCAACGGCAAGCCTACGAGCAGTACTTC. It encodes CASSQRQAYEQYF. The chain carries TRBV4-1 and TRBJ2-7; no reliable D call. Germline CDR1 MGHRA, CDR2 YSYEKL. V was cut by 2 bases and J by 2 bases, with 7 bases left in between. The length of the CDR3 is 13 residues.

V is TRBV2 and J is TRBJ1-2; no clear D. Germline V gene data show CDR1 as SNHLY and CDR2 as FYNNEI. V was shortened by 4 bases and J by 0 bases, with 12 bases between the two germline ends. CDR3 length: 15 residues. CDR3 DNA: TGTGCCAGCAGTGCCCTGGACGGGCCTAACTATGGCTACACCTTC. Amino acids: CASSALDGPNYGYTF.

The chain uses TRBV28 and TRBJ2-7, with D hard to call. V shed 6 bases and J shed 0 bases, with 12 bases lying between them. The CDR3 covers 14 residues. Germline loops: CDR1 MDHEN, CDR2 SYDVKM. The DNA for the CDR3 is TGTGCCAGCAGCCCTAGACTTAGCTCCTACGAGCAGTACTTC. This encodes CASSPRLSSYEQYF.

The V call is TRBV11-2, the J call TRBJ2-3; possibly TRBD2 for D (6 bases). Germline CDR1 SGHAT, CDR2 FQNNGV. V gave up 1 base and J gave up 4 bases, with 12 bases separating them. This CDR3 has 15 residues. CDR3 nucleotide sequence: TGTGCCAGCAGCTTAGGCTCTAGCGCCCCAGATACGCAGTATTTT. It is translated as CASSLGSSAPDTQYF.

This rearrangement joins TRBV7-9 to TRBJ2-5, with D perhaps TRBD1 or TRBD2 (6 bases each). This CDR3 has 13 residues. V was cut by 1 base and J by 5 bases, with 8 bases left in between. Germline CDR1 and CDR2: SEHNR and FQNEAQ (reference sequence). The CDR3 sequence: CASSLEGGETQYF. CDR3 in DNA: TGTGCCAGCAGCTTAGAAGGGGGGGAGACCCAGTACTTC.

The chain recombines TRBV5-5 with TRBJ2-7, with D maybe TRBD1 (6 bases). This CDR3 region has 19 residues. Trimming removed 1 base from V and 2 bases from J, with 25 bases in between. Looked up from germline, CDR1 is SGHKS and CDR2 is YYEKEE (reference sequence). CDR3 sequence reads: CASSLPPSRGILRPYEQYF. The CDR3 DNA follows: TGTGCCAGCAGCTTGCCCCCGTCCAGGGGAATTCTTAGGCCCTACGAGCAGTACTTC.

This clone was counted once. The CDR3 sequence: CATSRDREYGYTF. CDR3 DNA sequence: TGTGCCACCAGCAGAGACCGGGAGTATGGCTACACCTTC. The gene calls are TRBV15 and TRBJ1-2; D unresolved. The CDR3 covers 13 residues. Trimming took off 0 bases at V and 5 bases at J, with 7 bases between the two ends. Germline CDR1 and CDR2: LNHNV and YYDKDF (reference sequence).

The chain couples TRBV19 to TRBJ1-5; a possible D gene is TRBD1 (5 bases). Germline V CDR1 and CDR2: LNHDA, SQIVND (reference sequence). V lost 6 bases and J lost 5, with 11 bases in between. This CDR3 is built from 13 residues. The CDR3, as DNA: TGTGCCAGTAGGGGACCCTCACATCAGCCCCAGCATTTT. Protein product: CASRGPSHQPQHF.

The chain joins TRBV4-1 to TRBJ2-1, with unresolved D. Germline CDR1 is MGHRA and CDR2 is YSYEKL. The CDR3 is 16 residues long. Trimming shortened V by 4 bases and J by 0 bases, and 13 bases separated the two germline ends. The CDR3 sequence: CASSPSASSSYNEQFF. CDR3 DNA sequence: TGCGCCAGCAGCCCCTCGGCTTCGAGCTCCTACAATGAGCAGTTCTTC.

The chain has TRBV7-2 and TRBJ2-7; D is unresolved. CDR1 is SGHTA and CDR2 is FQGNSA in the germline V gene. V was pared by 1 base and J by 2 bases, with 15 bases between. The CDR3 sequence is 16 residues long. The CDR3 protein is CASSLVPSTAAYEQYF. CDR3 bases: TGTGCCAGCAGCTTAGTGCCGAGTACGGCTGCCTACGAGCAGTACTTC.

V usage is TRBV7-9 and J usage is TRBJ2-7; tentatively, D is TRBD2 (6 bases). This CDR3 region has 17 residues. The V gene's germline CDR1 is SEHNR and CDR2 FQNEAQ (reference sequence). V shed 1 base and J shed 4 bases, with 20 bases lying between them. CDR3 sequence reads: CASSLGLSAGRLYEQYF. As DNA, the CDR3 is TGTGCCAGCAGCTTAGGACTTTCGGCAGGGAGGTTATACGAGCAGTACTTC.